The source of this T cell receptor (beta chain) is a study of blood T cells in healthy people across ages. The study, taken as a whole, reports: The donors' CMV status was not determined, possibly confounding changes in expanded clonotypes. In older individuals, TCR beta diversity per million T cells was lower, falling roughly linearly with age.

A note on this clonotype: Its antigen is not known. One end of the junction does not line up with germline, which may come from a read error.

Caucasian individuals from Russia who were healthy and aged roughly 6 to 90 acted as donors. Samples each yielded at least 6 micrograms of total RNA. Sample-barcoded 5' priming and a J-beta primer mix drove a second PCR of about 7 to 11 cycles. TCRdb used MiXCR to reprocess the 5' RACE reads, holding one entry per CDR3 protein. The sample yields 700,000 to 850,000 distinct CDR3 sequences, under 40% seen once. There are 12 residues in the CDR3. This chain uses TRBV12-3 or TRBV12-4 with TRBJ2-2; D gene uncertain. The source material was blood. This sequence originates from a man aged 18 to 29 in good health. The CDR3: CASNLAPGELFF. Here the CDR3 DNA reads TGTGCCAGCAATTTAGCCCCCGGGGAGCTGTTTTTT.